The 6 T cell receptor beta chains given below trace back to one sample, sequenced in a study of cytomegalovirus exposure and HLA in healthy donors. The PCR used 60 Vbeta and 13 Jbeta primers. The protocol was immunoSEQ multiplex PCR, while the TCRdb copy is restricted to in-frame clones and leaves out a portion. The sample includes about 82,000 clones, over 65% of them seen just once. The specimen sequenced was PBMCs. The receptors originated from a man between 45 and 60 years old in good health and CMV-seronegative.

The chain uses TRBV2 and TRBJ1-5; weak D call: TRBD1 (6 bases). V dropped 8 bases and J dropped 1 base, with 6 bases sitting between them. Looked up from germline, CDR1 is SNHLY and CDR2 is FYNNEI. The CDR3 covers 12 residues. The CDR3 nucleotides are TGTGCCAGCCAGGGGAGCAATCAGCCCCAGCATTTT. Residues: CASQGSNQPQHF.

The V gene is TRBV6-1, the J gene TRBJ2-7, with D hard to call. CDR1 is MNHNS, CDR2 SASEGT, per germline. This CDR3 comprises 15 residues. Trimming shortened V by 2 bases and J by 0 bases, and 11 bases separated the two germline ends. This CDR3 reads CASSETGASSYEQYF. In nucleotides, the CDR3 is TGTGCCAGCAGTGAAACCGGAGCTAGCTCCTACGAGCAGTACTTC.

This clone was detected a few times. The chain combines TRBV28 with TRBJ2-1, with 7 bases lining up with TRBD1. V dropped 5 bases and J dropped 14; count of bases not matched to a gene: 6. This CDR3 spans 11 amino acids. Germline assignment: CDR1 MDHEN and CDR2 SYDVKM. CDR3 coding DNA: TGTGCCAGCAGTACGGGACAGAGGAAGTTCTTC. Amino acids: CASSTGQRKFF.

Concerning this clone: Other DNA sequences in the sample encode the same CDR3. This chain joins TRBV6-5 and TRBJ1-2, with TRBD1 matching 10 bases. Germline V gene lookup returns CDR1 MNHEY and CDR2 SVGAGI. This CDR3 comprises 13 residues. Trimming removed 6 bases from V and 8 bases from J; junction bases left unmatched: 6. The CDR3, as DNA: TGTGCCAGCAGCAGGGACAGGGGCCGCGGCTACACCTTC. As protein: CASSRDRGRGYTF.

The chain is built from TRBV4-1 and TRBJ2-3; D not resolved. Germline CDR1 MGHRA, CDR2 YSYEKL. V was shortened by 0 bases and J by 4 bases, with 14 bases between the two germline ends. This CDR3 has 16 amino acids. CDR3 residues: CASSQELRPRSDTQYF. DNA of the CDR3: TGCGCCAGCAGCCAAGAGCTCAGACCTAGGTCAGATACGCAGTATTTT.

The rearrangement uses TRBV11-2 and TRBJ2-1, with a weak D call TRBD2 (6 bases). Trimming removed 7 bases at V and 5 bases at J, with 15 bases between. The germline V gene encodes CDR1 SGHAT and CDR2 FQNNGV. The length of the CDR3 is 14 residues. In nucleotides, the CDR3 is TGTGCCAGCATCATAGGGAGGCCCCACAATGAGCAGTTCTTC. This gives the protein CASIIGRPHNEQFF. Together with reference TRBV11-2 and TRBJ2-1, the CDR3 gives the full variable domain: EAGVAQSPRYKIIEKRQSVAFWCNPISGHATLYWYQQILGQGPKLLIQFQNNGVVDDSQLPKDRFSAERLKGVDSTLKIQPAKLEDSAVYLCASIIGRPHNEQFFGPGTRLTVL.